These 23 T cell receptor beta chains were sequenced from one sample in a study of T-cell reconstitution after alpha-beta-depleted transplantation in children. Researchers prepared the TCRbeta library using unique molecular identifiers, the study reports. TCRdb re-analysed the PCR reads in MiXCR, keeping a single row per CDR3 protein. This repertoire shows some 530,000 distinct CDR3 sequences, around an eighth found once; its top ten account for about 6%. The sample was PBMCs from the stem cell graft donor, taken from the stem cell graft. These receptors were taken from a human donor who donated a stem cell graft to a child with combined immunodeficiency.

The gene calls are TRBV6-2 or TRBV6-3 and TRBJ2-1, with D tentatively TRBD2 (5 bases). The germline V and J ends were trimmed by 8 bases and 6 bases, with 17 bases remaining between them. The germline CDR1 and CDR2 sequences are MNHEY and SVGEGT. This CDR3 has 14 residues. Here the CDR3 reads CASEGIGGINEQFF. Written as DNA, the CDR3 is TGTGCCAGCGAGGGCATAGGTGGGATCAATGAGCAGTTCTTC.

This chain joins TRBV11-1 and TRBJ2-3, with D maybe TRBD2 (6 bases). Trimming shortened V by 5 bases and J by 4 bases, and 28 bases separated the two germline ends. The CDR3 loop spans 19 amino acids. CDR1 is SGHAT, CDR2 FQDESV, per germline (reference sequence). In DNA form, the CDR3 reads TGTGCCAGCAGCCCCTATAGCGGAGAAAGGGGACCTTTAGCAGATACGCAGTATTTT. Its protein is CASSPYSGERGPLADTQYF.

The V and J genes are TRBV27 and TRBJ2-6; no clear D gene. Deletions cut 7 bases from V and 0 bases from J, with 10 bases between. CDR1 is MNHEY and CDR2 is SMNVEV in the germline V gene (reference sequence). The CDR3 runs 15 residues. Here the CDR3 DNA reads TGTGCCAGCAAGGAGATGGACTCTGGGGCCAACGTCCTGACTTTC. This gives the protein CASKEMDSGANVLTF.

The table lists this clonotype with many counts. This chain uses TRBV2 with TRBJ2-1; 7 bases fit TRBD2. The CDR3 consists of 17 residues. From germline, CDR1 is SNHLY and CDR2 FYNNEI. The trim removed 7 bases at V and 2 bases at J, leaving 14 bases unmatched. The chain's CDR3 is CASNNPRLAVTYNEQFF. The CDR3 DNA follows: TGTGCCAGCAATAACCCACGCCTAGCGGTAACCTACAATGAGCAGTTCTTC.

This clonotype was counted many times. The V call is TRBV12-1, the J call TRBJ1-1. TRBV12-1 is given as a pseudogene. The CDR3 runs to 15 residues. The CDR3 DNA reads TGTGCCAGCAGCTTTCGCAGGGATTGGGACACTGAAGCTTTCTTT. This sequence encodes CASSFRRDWDTEAFF.

V usage is TRBV5-1 and J usage is TRBJ1-1; 7 nucleotides align to TRBD1. The CDR3 covers 15 residues. V shed 4 bases, J shed 6 bases, and the junction held 12 bases outside the gene matches. Germline-derived CDR1 and CDR2 are SGHRS and YFSETQ. The CDR3 DNA reads TGCGCCAGCAGCGGAACGACAGGGTTGTTTGCTGAAGCTTTCTTT. Translation gives CASSGTTGLFAEAFF.

This clonotype was counted a few times. J is TRBJ1-1 and V is TRBV7-9, with D unresolved. Germline V gives CDR1 SEHNR, CDR2 FQNEAQ (reference sequence). V shed 2 bases and J shed 6 bases, with 13 bases lying between them. The CDR3 has 14 residues. The CDR3 loop reads CASSLMGLRSEAFF. The CDR3, as DNA: TGTGCCAGCAGCTTAATGGGCCTAAGGTCTGAAGCTTTCTTT.

V gene TRBV12-3 or TRBV12-4 combines with J gene TRBJ2-3, with D possibly TRBD2 on 6 matching bases. The CDR3 totals 19 residues. The ends were cut back, 11 bases at V and 2 bases at J, with 32 bases in the middle. CDR3: CAFCLGEGRFRGDTDTQYF. The DNA of the CDR3 is TGTGCCTTCTGTTTGGGAGAGGGTAGGTTCCGCGGGGACACAGATACGCAGTATTTT.

J is TRBJ1-4 and V is TRBV30, with D hard to call. CDR1 GTSNPN and CDR2 SVGIG come from the germline V gene (reference sequence). Trimming took 3 bases from V and 0 from J, leaving 8 bases between them. The CDR3 spans 14 residues. Here the CDR3 reads CAWRAWTTNEKLFF. The CDR3 nucleotides are TGTGCCTGGAGGGCCTGGACAACTAATGAAAAACTGTTTTTT.

As to this clonotype: Being one base from a much bigger clone, this may be a read error. The chain combines TRBV4-3 with TRBJ2-7; 11 bases fit TRBD2. The V gene's germline CDR1 is LGHNA and CDR2 YSLEER. CDR3 length: 16 residues. The CDR3 bases are TGCGCCAGCAGCCAAGAAAGGACTAGCGGGTTTTACGTGCAGTACTTC. Protein sequence: CASSQERTSGFYVQYF.

This clonotype occurred many times. This chain joins TRBV6-5 and TRBJ2-1; D remains ambiguous. This CDR3 has 15 residues. With 5 bases removed from V and 1 base from J, the gap between germline ends came to 12 bases. Germline CDR1 MNHEY, CDR2 SVGAGI. As DNA, the CDR3 is TGTGCCAGCAGTCAGAATCTAGAGTCCTACAATGAGCAGTTCTTC. It encodes CASSQNLESYNEQFF.

This clonotype has a count of ten or more. This chain joins TRBV6-5 and TRBJ1-2, with D possibly TRBD1 on 5 matching bases. Germline V CDR1 and CDR2: MNHEY, SVGAGI. Trimming took off 2 bases at V and 4 bases at J, with 17 bases between the two ends. This CDR3 comprises 16 residues. CDR3 amino acids: CASSYGAAPLGYGYTF. The CDR3 nucleotides are TGTGCCAGCAGTTACGGGGCAGCCCCTCTTGGCTATGGCTACACCTTC.

The CDR3 spells CASSFRDRVTSGNTIYF. The CDR3 DNA follows: TGCGCCAGCAGCTTCCGGGACAGGGTAACCTCTGGAAACACCATATATTTT. The chain joins TRBV5-1 to TRBJ1-3; 9 nucleotides match TRBD1. The CDR3 length is 17 residues. V lost 2 bases to trimming and J lost 0 bases; unmatched junction nucleotides: 6. Looked up from germline, CDR1 is SGHRS and CDR2 is YFSETQ.

This clonotype has just a few counts. This chain joins TRBV27 and TRBJ2-5; 7 nucleotides align to TRBD2. The ends lost 5 bases at V and 1 base at J; junction bases unmatched: 4. Germline CDR1 is MNHEY and CDR2 is SMNVEV (reference sequence). The CDR3 runs to 14 residues. CDR3 coding DNA: TGTGCCAGCAGTGGGCTAGCGGCCCAAGAGACCCAGTACTTC. This gives the protein CASSGLAAQETQYF.

This clonotype was counted between two and nine times. V gene TRBV10-3 combines with J gene TRBJ2-5; D may be TRBD2 (5 bases). Germline CDR1 is ENHRY and CDR2 is SYGVKD. The CDR3 extends over 12 amino acids. V gave up 6 bases and J gave up 5 bases, with 10 bases separating them. CDR3 bases: TGTGCCATCAGCGTCTCGGGGGAGACCCAGTACTTC. Residues: CAISVSGETQYF.

This clonotype was counted many times. The V call is TRBV10-3, the J call TRBJ2-7, with D maybe TRBD1 (7 bases). The CDR3 has 15 residues. The V end lost 0 bases, the J end lost 4 bases, and 13 bases lay between the germline ends. Looked up from germline, CDR1 is ENHRY and CDR2 is SYGVKD. The CDR3 nucleotides are TGTGCCATCAGTGAGTCTGAGACAGGGAGGTACGAGCAGTACTTC. Its translation: CAISESETGRYEQYF.

This clonotype was recorded many times. The chain couples TRBV12-3 or TRBV12-4 to TRBJ2-7, with D maybe TRBD2 (6 bases). There are 15 residues in the CDR3. V was pared by 6 bases and J by 1 base, with 16 bases between. As DNA, the CDR3 is TGTGCCAGCAGCTACGGGGGAATCCCATCCTACGAGCAGTACTTC. It yields the protein CASSYGGIPSYEQYF.

This chain uses TRBV5-1 with TRBJ2-7; D possibly corresponds to TRBD1 (6 bases). This CDR3 spans 14 amino acids. The germline V and J ends were trimmed by 6 bases and 6 bases, with 19 bases remaining between them. Germline V gene data show CDR1 as SGHRS and CDR2 as YFSETQ. CDR3 sequence reads: CASTPRDIYSEQYF. CDR3 bases: TGCGCCAGCACCCCCCGGGACATTTACAGCGAGCAGTACTTC.

The V and J genes are TRBV12-3 or TRBV12-4 and TRBJ2-5; no clear D. The germline V and J ends were trimmed by 2 bases and 4 bases, with 11 bases remaining between them. This CDR3 is built from 14 residues. The CDR3 loop is CASSLWGNGETQYF. CDR3 nucleotides: TGTGCCAGCAGTTTATGGGGTAACGGAGAGACCCAGTACTTC.

This chain uses TRBV20-1 with TRBJ1-5, with 9 nucleotides matching TRBD1. CDR1 and CDR2 from the germline V gene are DFQATT and SNEGSKA (reference sequence). V shed 5 bases, J shed 0 bases, and the junction held 8 bases outside the gene matches. The CDR3 covers 16 residues. The CDR3 DNA follows: TGCAGTGCTCCTGGGACAGGGAGATATAGCAATCAGCCCCAGCATTTT. This gives the protein CSAPGTGRYSNQPQHF.

The gene calls are TRBV12-3 or TRBV12-4 and TRBJ1-5; D call uncertain. V lost 3 bases to trimming and J lost 7 bases, with 10 bases between them. The CDR3 length is 13 residues. CDR3 protein: CASSLRMGQPQHF. The CDR3, as DNA: TGTGCCAGCAGTTTGCGGATGGGACAGCCCCAGCATTTT.

The V call is TRBV6-5, the J call TRBJ2-1; 10 bases line up with TRBD2. CDR3 length: 17 residues. CDR1 and CDR2 (germline): MNHEY, SVGAGI. The V segment lost 6 bases and the J segment 6 bases; nucleotides outside the gene matches: 14. The DNA for the CDR3 is TGTGCCAGCAGCTATACTAGCGGGGAAAGGCCAGCCAATGAGCAGTTCTTC. It translates to CASSYTSGERPANEQFF.

This clonotype has just a few counts. The chain couples TRBV5-5 to TRBJ2-3; D unclear. Germline V lookup: CDR1 SGHKS, CDR2 YYEKEE (reference sequence). There are 17 residues in the CDR3. The germline V and J ends were trimmed by 2 bases and 1 base, with 17 bases remaining between them. CDR3 protein: CASSLSPTSLGTDTQYF. In DNA, the CDR3 is TGTGCCAGCAGCTTAAGCCCCACGTCCTTAGGCACAGATACGCAGTATTTT.